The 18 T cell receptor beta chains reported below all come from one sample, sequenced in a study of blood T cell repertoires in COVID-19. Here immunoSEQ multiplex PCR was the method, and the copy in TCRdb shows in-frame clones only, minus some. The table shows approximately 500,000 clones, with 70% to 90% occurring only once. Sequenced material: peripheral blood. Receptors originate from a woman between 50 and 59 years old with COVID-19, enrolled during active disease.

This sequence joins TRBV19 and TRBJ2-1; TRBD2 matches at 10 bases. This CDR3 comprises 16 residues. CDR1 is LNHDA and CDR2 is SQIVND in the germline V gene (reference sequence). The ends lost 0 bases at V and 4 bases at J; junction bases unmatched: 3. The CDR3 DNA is TGTGCCAGTAGTATAGAGGTAGCGGGGGGATACAATGAGCAGTTCTTC. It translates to CASSIEVAGGYNEQFF.

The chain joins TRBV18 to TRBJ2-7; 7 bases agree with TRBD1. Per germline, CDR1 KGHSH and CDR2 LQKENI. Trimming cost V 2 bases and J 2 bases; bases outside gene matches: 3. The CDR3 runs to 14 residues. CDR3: CASSPGQEPYEQYF. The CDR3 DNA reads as TGTGCCAGCTCACCAGGACAGGAACCCTACGAGCAGTACTTC.

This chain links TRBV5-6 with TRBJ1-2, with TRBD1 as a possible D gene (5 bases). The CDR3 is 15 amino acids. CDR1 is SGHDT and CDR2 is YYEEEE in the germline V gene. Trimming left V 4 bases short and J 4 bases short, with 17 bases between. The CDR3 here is CASSAYDRVFYGYTF. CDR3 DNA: TGTGCCAGCAGCGCATATGACAGAGTTTTCTATGGCTACACCTTC. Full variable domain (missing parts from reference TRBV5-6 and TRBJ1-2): DAGVTQSPTHLIKTRGQQVTLRCSPKSGHDTVSWYQQALGQGPQFIFQYYEEEERQRGNFPDRFSGHQFPNYSSELNVNALLLGDSALYLCASSAYDRVFYGYTFGSGTRLTVV.

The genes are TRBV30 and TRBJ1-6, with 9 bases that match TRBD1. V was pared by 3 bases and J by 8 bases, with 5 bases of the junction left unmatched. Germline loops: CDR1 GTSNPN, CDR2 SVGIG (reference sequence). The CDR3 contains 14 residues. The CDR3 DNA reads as TGTGCCTGGAGCGGGACAGGGACACATTCACCCCTCCACTTT. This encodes CAWSGTGTHSPLHF.

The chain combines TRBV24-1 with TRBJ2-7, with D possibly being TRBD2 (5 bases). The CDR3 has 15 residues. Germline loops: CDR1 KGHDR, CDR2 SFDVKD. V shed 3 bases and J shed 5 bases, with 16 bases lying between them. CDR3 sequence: CATSDPADGVHEQYF. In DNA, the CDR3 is TGTGCCACCAGTGATCCAGCGGACGGCGTCCACGAGCAGTACTTC.

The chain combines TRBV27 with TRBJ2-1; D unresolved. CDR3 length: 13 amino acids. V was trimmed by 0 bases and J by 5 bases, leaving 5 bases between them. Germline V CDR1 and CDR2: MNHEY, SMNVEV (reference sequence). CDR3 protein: CASSLSSNNEQFF. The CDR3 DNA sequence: TGTGCCAGCAGTTTATCGAGCAACAATGAGCAGTTCTTC.

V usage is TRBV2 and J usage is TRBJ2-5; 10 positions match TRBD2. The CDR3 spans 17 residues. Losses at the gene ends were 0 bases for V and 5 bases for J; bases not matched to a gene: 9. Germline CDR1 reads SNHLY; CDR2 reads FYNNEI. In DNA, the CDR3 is TGTGCCAGCAGTGAAGCTAGTCAGCGGGGGGGCGCGGAGACCCAGTACTTC. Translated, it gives CASSEASQRGGAETQYF.

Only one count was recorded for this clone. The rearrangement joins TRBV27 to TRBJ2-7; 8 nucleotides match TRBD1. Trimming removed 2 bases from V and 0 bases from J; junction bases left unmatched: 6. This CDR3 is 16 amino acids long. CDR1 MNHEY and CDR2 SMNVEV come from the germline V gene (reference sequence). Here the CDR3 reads CASSLTTGDPSYEQYF. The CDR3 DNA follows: TGTGCCAGCAGTTTAACGACAGGGGACCCCTCCTACGAGCAGTACTTC.

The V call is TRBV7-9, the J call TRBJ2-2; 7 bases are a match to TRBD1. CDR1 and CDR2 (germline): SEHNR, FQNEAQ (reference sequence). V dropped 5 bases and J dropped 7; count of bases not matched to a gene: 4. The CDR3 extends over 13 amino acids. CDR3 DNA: TGTGCCAGCAGCAACAGGGGTATCGGGGAGCTGTTTTTT. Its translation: CASSNRGIGELFF. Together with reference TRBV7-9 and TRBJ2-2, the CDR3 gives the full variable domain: DTGVSQNPRHKITKRGQNVTFRCDPISEHNRLYWYRQTLGQGPEFLTYFQNEAQLEKSRLLSDRFSAERPKGSFSTLEIQRTEQGDSAMYLCASSNRGIGELFFGEGSRLTVL.

The CDR3 loop reads CASSLWDRGTDTQYF. In DNA, the CDR3 is TGTGCCAGCAGTTTGTGGGACAGGGGGACAGATACGCAGTATTTT. The rearrangement links TRBV27 to TRBJ2-3, with 11 bases matching TRBD1. The CDR3 has 15 residues. Germline CDR1 and CDR2: MNHEY and SMNVEV (reference sequence). Losses at the gene ends were 3 bases for V and 3 bases for J; bases not matched to a gene: 2.

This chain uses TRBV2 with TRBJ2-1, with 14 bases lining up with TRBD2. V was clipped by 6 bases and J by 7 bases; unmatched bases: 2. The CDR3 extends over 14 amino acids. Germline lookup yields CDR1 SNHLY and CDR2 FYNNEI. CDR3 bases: TGTGCCAGCAGGGGACTAGCGGGGGCTAATGAGCAGTTCTTC. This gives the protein CASRGLAGANEQFF.

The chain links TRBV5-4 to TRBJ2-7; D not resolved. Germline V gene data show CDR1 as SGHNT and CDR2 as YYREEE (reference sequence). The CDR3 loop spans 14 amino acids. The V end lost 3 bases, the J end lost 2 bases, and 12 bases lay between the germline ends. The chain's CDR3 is CASSSATNTYEQYF. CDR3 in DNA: TGTGCCAGCAGCTCCGCCACGAACACCTACGAGCAGTACTTC.

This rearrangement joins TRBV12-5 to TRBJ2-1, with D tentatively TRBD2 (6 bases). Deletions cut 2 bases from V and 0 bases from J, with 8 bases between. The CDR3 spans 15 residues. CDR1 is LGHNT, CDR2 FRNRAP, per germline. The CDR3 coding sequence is TGTGCTAGTGGTTTGCGGGGAGGCTCCTACAATGAGCAGTTCTTC. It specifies CASGLRGGSYNEQFF.

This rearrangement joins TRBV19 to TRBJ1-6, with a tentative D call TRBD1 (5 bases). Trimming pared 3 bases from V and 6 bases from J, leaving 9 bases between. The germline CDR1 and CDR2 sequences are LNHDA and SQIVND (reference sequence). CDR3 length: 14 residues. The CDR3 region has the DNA TGTGCCAGTAGTATTGACAGTTCTAATTCACCCCTCCACTTT. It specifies CASSIDSSNSPLHF.

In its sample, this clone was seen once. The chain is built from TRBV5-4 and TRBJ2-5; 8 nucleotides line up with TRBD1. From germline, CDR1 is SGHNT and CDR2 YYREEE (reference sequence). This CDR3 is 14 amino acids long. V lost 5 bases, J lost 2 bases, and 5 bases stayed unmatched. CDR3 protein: CASSATGDQETQYF. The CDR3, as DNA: TGTGCCAGCAGTGCGACAGGGGATCAAGAGACCCAGTACTTC.

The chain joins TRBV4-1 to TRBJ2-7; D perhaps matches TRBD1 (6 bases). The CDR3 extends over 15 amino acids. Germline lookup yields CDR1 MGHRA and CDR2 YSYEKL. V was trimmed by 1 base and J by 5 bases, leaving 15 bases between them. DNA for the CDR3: TGCGCCAGCAGCCAAGTAGGGGGAGTAGTCGACGAGCAGTACTTC. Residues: CASSQVGGVVDEQYF.

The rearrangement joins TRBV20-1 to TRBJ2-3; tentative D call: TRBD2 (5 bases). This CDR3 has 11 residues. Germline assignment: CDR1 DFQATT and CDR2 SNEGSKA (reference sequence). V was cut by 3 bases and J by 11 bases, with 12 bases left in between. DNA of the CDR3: TGCAGTGCTAGCTTGGGGAGAGGGCAGTATTTT. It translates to CSASLGRGQYF.

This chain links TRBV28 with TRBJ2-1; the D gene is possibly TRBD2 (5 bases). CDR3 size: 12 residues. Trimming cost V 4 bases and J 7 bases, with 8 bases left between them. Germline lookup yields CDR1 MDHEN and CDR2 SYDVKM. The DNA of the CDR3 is TGTGCCAGCAGTTATTCGGGAAATGAGCAGTTCTTC. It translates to CASSYSGNEQFF.